Following are 22 T cell receptor beta chains from one sample sequenced in a study of cytotoxic CD8 clonotypes in ibrutinib-treated CLL. Using immunoSEQ multiplex PCR, the repertoire was profiled, and TCRdb retains in-frame clones only, with some absent. The sample has about 20,000 clones, roughly 70% seen once. The starting material was PBMCs, obtained before ibrutinib treatment. These receptors originate from a human donor with chronic lymphocytic leukemia.

The CDR3 sequence is CASSFEGGPVETQYF. CDR3 bases: TGCGCCAGCAGCTTCGAGGGAGGGCCGGTGGAGACCCAGTACTTC. The chain recombines TRBV5-1 with TRBJ2-5; 7 bases fit TRBD2. The CDR3 loop spans 15 amino acids. CDR1 SGHRS and CDR2 YFSETQ come from the germline V gene. The ends lost 2 bases at V and 5 bases at J; junction bases unmatched: 9.

This clone was recorded a few times. This chain connects TRBV15 to TRBJ2-5; no definite D call. The CDR3 sequence is 19 residues long. Per the germline V gene, CDR1 is LNHNV and CDR2 is YYDKDF (reference sequence). The V end was cut by 0 bases, the J end by 5 bases, with 25 bases between. The CDR3 region is CATSRDWFRIPGQQETQYF. The CDR3 coding sequence is TGTGCCACCAGCAGAGATTGGTTTAGAATCCCGGGCCAGCAGGAGACCCAGTACTTC.

The gene calls are TRBV5-1 and TRBJ2-7; D gene uncertain. V lost 0 bases, J lost 3 bases, and 10 bases lay in between. Germline-derived CDR1 and CDR2 are SGHRS and YFSETQ. The CDR3 loop spans 14 amino acids. The CDR3 sequence is CASSLDNSYYEQYF. In nucleotides, the CDR3 is TGCGCCAGCAGCTTGGATAACAGTTACTACGAGCAGTACTTC.

The chain employs TRBV11-3 and TRBJ1-1, with D uncertain. The CDR3 runs to 13 residues. The germline V and J ends were trimmed by 1 base and 10 bases, with 13 bases remaining between them. CDR1 SGHNT and CDR2 YENEEA come from the germline V gene. The CDR3 bases are TGTGCCAGCAGCTTAGGCCCACGAGCAGGAGCTTTCTTT. It codes for CASSLGPRAGAFF. Together with reference TRBV11-3 and TRBJ1-1, the CDR3 gives the full variable domain: EAGVVQSPRYKIIEKKQPVAFWCNPISGHNTLYWYLQNLGQGPELLIRYENEEAVDDSQLPKDRFSAERLKGVDSTLKIQPAELGDSAVYLCASSLGPRAGAFFGQGTRLTVV.

The chain employs TRBV15 and TRBJ1-5; no clear D gene. The CDR3 is 15 residues long. V was cut by 7 bases and J by 1 base, with 14 bases left in between. The germline CDR1 and CDR2 sequences are LNHNV and YYDKDF (reference sequence). This chain's CDR3 is CATKIQDGSNQPQHF. The CDR3 region has the DNA TGTGCCACCAAGATACAAGACGGAAGCAATCAGCCCCAGCATTTT.

This chain joins TRBV11-2 and TRBJ2-7, with 9 bases matching TRBD2. V lost 5 bases, J lost 4 bases, and 9 bases stayed unmatched. Germline V gives CDR1 SGHAT, CDR2 FQNNGV. There are 15 residues in the CDR3. The CDR3 coding sequence is TGTGCCAGCAGCGGGCGGGAGGGGGCTTCGTACGAGCAGTACTTC. It encodes CASSGREGASYEQYF.

The chain employs TRBV2 and TRBJ1-6; D might be TRBD1 (6 bases). Germline CDR1 is SNHLY and CDR2 is FYNNEI. The CDR3 consists of 14 residues. With 4 bases removed from V and 7 bases from J, the gap between germline ends came to 11 bases. CDR3 amino acids: CASSAGGANSPLHF. Written as DNA, the CDR3 is TGTGCCAGCAGTGCGGGGGGCGCAAATTCACCCCTCCACTTT. The full variable domain, its missing parts supplied by reference TRBV2 and TRBJ1-6, is EPEVTQTPSHQVTQMGQEVILRCVPISNHLYFYWYRQILGQKVEFLVSFYNNEISEKSEIFDDQFSVERPDGSNFTLKIRSTKLEDSAMYFCASSAGGANSPLHFGNGTRLTVT.

The V gene is TRBV4-2, the J gene TRBJ1-1; maybe TRBD1 (5 bases). Between the trimmed V and J ends, which lost 4 bases and 2 bases, there was a span of 14 bases. The CDR3 totals 15 residues. Germline CDR1 and CDR2: LGHNA and YNFKEQ. The CDR3: CASSRIGVENTEAFF. The CDR3 coding sequence is TGTGCCAGCAGCCGGATAGGGGTTGAAAACACTGAAGCTTTCTTT.

This clone occurred once. The genes are TRBV30 and TRBJ1-6, with D tentatively TRBD1 (6 bases). Germline V gene lookup returns CDR1 GTSNPN and CDR2 SVGIG (reference sequence). The ends were cut back, 4 bases at V and 0 bases at J, with 10 bases in the middle. The CDR3 spans 15 residues. CDR3 sequence (DNA): TGTGCCTGGATTAAACAGGGCTCCTATAATTCACCCCTCCACTTT. Protein sequence: CAWIKQGSYNSPLHF.

This clone is categorized as medium-sized (0.01 to 0.1%). The genes are TRBV30 and TRBJ1-2; D call uncertain. Germline assignment: CDR1 GTSNPN and CDR2 SVGIG (reference sequence). This CDR3 region has 12 residues. V shed 0 bases and J shed 1 base, with 3 bases lying between them. Written as DNA, the CDR3 is TGTGCCTGGAGTGTCGATAACTATGGCTACACCTTC. Encoded protein: CAWSVDNYGYTF.

This clone came up a few times. The V and J genes are TRBV2 and TRBJ1-5; D uncertain. The germline CDR1 and CDR2 sequences are SNHLY and FYNNEI. CDR3 length: 13 residues. The ends were cut back, 6 bases at V and 4 bases at J, with 10 bases in the middle. CDR3: CASSATGNQPQHF. The DNA of the CDR3 is TGTGCCAGCAGCGCCACGGGGAATCAGCCCCAGCATTTT. Combining the CDR3 with reference TRBV2 and TRBJ1-5 gives the whole variable domain EPEVTQTPSHQVTQMGQEVILRCVPISNHLYFYWYRQILGQKVEFLVSFYNNEISEKSEIFDDQFSVERPDGSNFTLKIRSTKLEDSAMYFCASSATGNQPQHFGDGTRLSIL.

As concerns this clone: The junction departs from the called germline gene at one end, perhaps through a read error. V usage is TRBV28 and J usage is TRBJ2-7; 9 bases are shared with TRBD2. The CDR3 is 14 residues long. CDR1 is MDHEN, CDR2 SYDVKM, per germline. This CDR3 reads CASSLEAGGQPGSF. Written as DNA, the CDR3 is TGTGCCAGCAGTTTAGAGGCGGGAGGGCAGCCGGGGTCCTTC.

The chain recombines TRBV19 with TRBJ1-4, with 10 bases lining up with TRBD1. Germline CDR1 and CDR2: LNHDA and SQIVND (reference sequence). The CDR3 covers 15 residues. The V and J ends lost 1 base and 5 bases, in that order; junction bases with no gene match: 1. DNA of the CDR3: TGTGCCAGTAGTATAGGGACAGGGGGAAATGAAAAACTGTTTTTT. This translates into CASSIGTGGNEKLFF.

V is TRBV4-3 and J is TRBJ2-3; TRBD2 matches at 14 bases. Germline V gene sequence: CDR1 LGHNA, CDR2 YSLEER. The CDR3 length is 16 residues. The ends lost 1 base at V and 5 bases at J; junction bases unmatched: 2. The CDR3 sequence: CASSQGGTSGGDTQYF. CDR3 DNA: TGCGCCAGCAGCCAAGGAGGGACTAGCGGGGGAGATACGCAGTATTTT.

This clone was seen a handful of times. DNA of the CDR3: TGTGCCAGCAGTTCGAGTGGGTGGGGTACCTACGAGCAGTACTTC. Translated, it gives CASSSSGWGTYEQYF. J is TRBJ2-7 and V is TRBV27; D uncertain. The CDR3 length is 15 residues. V lost 4 bases and J 2 bases, leaving 15 bases between the germline ends. Germline-derived CDR1 and CDR2 are MNHEY and SMNVEV (reference sequence).

The J gene is TRBJ2-3, the V gene TRBV6-5; the D gene could be TRBD1 or TRBD2 (7 bases each). The CDR3 has 14 amino acids. Trimming took 5 bases from V and 8 from J, leaving 17 bases between them. CDR1 is MNHEY, CDR2 SVGAGI, per germline. CDR3 sequence reads: CASSTYDREGTQYF. Here the CDR3 DNA reads TGTGCCAGCAGTACTTATGACAGGGAGGGTACGCAGTATTTT.

This chain joins TRBV5-1 and TRBJ1-3; TRBD1 is a possible D gene (6 bases). The CDR3 runs to 21 residues. CDR1 and CDR2 from the germline V gene are SGHRS and YFSETQ. Deletions cut 1 base from V and 1 base from J, with 27 bases between. CDR3 DNA: TGCGCCAGCAGCTTGTACGGGACAATCGATACTATGTCTATTTCTGGAAACACCATATATTTT. Amino acid sequence: CASSLYGTIDTMSISGNTIYF. The full variable domain, rest sourced from reference TRBV5-1 and TRBJ1-3, is KAGVTQTPRYLIKTRGQQVTLSCSPISGHRSVSWYQQTPGQGLQFLFEYFSETQRNKGNFPGRFSGRQFSNSRSEMNVSTLELGDSALYLCASSLYGTIDTMSISGNTIYFGEGSWLTVV.

V gene TRBV2 combines with J gene TRBJ2-7, with unresolved D. V was clipped by 3 bases and J by 6 bases, with 6 bases between them. Germline CDR1 reads SNHLY; CDR2 reads FYNNEI. This CDR3 region has 11 residues. In nucleotides, the CDR3 is TGTGCCAGCAGTGATGACGGCGAGCAGTACTTC. Translation: CASSDDGEQYF.

This clone came up a few times. The chain is built from TRBV5-1 and TRBJ2-1, with 8 bases fitting TRBD2. The germline V gene encodes CDR1 SGHRS and CDR2 YFSETQ. V lost 5 bases and J lost 0; bases outside the gene matches: 4. The CDR3 is 15 residues long. The DNA for the CDR3 is TGCGCCAGCAGTTTAGCGGGGAGCTCCTACAATGAGCAGTTCTTC. Its translation: CASSLAGSSYNEQFF. The whole variable domain, remainder taken from reference TRBV5-1 and TRBJ2-1, is KAGVTQTPRYLIKTRGQQVTLSCSPISGHRSVSWYQQTPGQGLQFLFEYFSETQRNKGNFPGRFSGRQFSNSRSEMNVSTLELGDSALYLCASSLAGSSYNEQFFGPGTRLTVL.

This clone was observed a few times. The CDR3 reads CASSRTSGSSGELFF. In DNA, the CDR3 is TGTGCCAGCAGCCGGACTAGCGGGAGCTCCGGGGAGCTGTTTTTT. The chain carries TRBV7-6 and TRBJ2-2; TRBD2 matches at 13 bases. The V gene end was trimmed by 5 bases and the J gene end by 6 bases; junction bases not matched to a gene: 3. Germline CDR1 is SGHVS and CDR2 is FNYEAQ. CDR3 length: 15 amino acids.

V and J are TRBV7-3 and TRBJ2-2; a possible D gene is TRBD2 (6 bases). Germline V gene data show CDR1 as SGHTA and CDR2 as FQGTGA. V was cut by 5 bases and J by 1 base, with 17 bases left in between. This CDR3 is built from 17 residues. The CDR3 reads CASSLRTSSVNTGELFF. CDR3 sequence (DNA): TGTGCCAGCAGCCTACGAACGTCTAGCGTGAACACCGGGGAGCTGTTTTTT.

Points on this clone: One end of the junction varies from germline; a read error may be responsible. This rearrangement joins TRBV4-1 to TRBJ2-7; tentatively, D is TRBD2 (6 bases). The CDR3 contains 15 residues. From germline, CDR1 is MGHRA and CDR2 YSYEKL. CDR3 coding DNA: TGTGCCAGCAGCCAGTTATCGGGGGAGGCCTACGAGCAGTACTTC. It codes for CASSQLSGEAYEQYF.